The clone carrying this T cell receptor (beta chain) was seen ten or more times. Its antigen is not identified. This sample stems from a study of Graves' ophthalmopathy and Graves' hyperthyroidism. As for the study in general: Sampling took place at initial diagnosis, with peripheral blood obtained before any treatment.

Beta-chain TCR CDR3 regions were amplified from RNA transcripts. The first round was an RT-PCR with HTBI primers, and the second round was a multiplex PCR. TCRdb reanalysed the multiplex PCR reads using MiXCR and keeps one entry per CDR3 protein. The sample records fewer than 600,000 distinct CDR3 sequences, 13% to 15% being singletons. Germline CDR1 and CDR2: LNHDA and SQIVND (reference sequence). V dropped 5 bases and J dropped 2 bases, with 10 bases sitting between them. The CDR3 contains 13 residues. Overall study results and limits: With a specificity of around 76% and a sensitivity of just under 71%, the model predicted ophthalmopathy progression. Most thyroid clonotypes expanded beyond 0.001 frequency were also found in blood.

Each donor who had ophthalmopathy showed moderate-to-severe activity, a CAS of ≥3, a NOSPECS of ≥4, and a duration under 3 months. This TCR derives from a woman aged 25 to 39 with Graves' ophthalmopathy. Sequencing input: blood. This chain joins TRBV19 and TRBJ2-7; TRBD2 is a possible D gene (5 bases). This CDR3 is CASSSDFAYEQYF. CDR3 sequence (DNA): TGTGCCAGTAGTTCGGACTTCGCCTACGAGCAGTACTTC.